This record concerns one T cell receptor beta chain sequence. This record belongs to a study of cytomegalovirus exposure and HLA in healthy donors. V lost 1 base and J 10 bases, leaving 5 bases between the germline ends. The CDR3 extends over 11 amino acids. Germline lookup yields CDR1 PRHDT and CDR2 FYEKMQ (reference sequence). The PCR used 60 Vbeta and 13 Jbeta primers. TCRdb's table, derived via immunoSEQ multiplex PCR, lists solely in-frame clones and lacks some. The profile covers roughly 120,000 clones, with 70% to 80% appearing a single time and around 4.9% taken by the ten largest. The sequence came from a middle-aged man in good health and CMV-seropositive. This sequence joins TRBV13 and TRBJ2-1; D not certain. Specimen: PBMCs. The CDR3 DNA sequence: TGTGCCAGCAGCTTAGTTCGGGAGCAGTTCTTC. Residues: CASSLVREQFF.